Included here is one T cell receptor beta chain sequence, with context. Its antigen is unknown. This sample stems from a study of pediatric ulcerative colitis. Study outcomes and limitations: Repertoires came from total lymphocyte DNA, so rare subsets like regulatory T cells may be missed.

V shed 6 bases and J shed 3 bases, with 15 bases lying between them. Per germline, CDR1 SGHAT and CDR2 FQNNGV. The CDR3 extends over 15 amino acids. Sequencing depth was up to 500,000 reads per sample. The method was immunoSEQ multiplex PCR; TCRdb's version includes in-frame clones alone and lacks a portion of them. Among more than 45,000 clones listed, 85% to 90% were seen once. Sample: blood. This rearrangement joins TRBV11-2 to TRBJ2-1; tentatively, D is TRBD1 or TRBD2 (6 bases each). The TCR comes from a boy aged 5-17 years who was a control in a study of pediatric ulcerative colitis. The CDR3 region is CASSLGGPIYNEQFF. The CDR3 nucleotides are TGTGCCAGCAGTCTCGGGGGCCCCATCTACAATGAGCAGTTCTTC. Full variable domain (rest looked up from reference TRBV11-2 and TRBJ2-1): EAGVAQSPRYKIIEKRQSVAFWCNPISGHATLYWYQQILGQGPKLLIQFQNNGVVDDSQLPKDRFSAERLKGVDSTLKIQPAKLEDSAVYLCASSLGGPIYNEQFFGPGTRLTVL.